This T cell receptor beta chain was captured in a study of blood T cell repertoires in COVID-19 (dated by TCRdb to about 2020). Broadly, across the study: Samples covering the acute and convalescent phases of COVID-19 were provided by collaborators in the United States, Italy and Spain. The material from the prospective study consisted of cDNA or gDNA derived from T cells, B-cell-depleted T cells, or PBMCs. Deeply sampled blood TCRbeta repertoires from subjects exposed to, actively infected with, or recovered from COVID-19 were included in the dataset. A freely available public database, intended as a resource for researchers studying the immune response to SARS-CoV-2, is where the repertoires were released. The samples were drawn from the first 160 participants of the ongoing ImmuneRACE study and from 950 to 1,500 subjects provided by 6 global collaborators. A de-identified subject ID, COVID-19 status, age in years and sex were almost always included in the sample metadata. Where available, HLA class I and class II types were taken from metadata supplied by the sample provider and were not determined by assay-based typing.

General conclusions and limits of the study: Clinical and demographic metadata were provided uncurated, with the amount varying by source and participant.

As regards this clone: Its binding antigen is unknown. Base-call qualities are not available, and no considerably larger clone is one nucleotide away.

The collaborating institutions used their own protocols to collect whole blood in K2EDTA tubes. For TCRbeta analysis, collaborator samples were shipped as frozen whole blood, as isolated PBMCs, or as DNA extracted from either sample type. The immunoSEQ Assay, a bias-controlled multiplex PCR, was used to amplify TCRbeta CDR3 regions from genomic DNA. In the original analysis: The number of nucleated cells in each sample was estimated by amplification of reference gene primers within the assay. To quantify the absolute abundance of each unique TCRbeta CDR3 rearrangement, sequence reads were collapsed and filtered. For each sample, productive Simpson clonality was calculated by taking the square root of Simpson's diversity index across productive rearrangements. This is the immuneACCESS table as TCRdb keeps it, with only in-frame sequences that have V and J called. A part of the clones is gone; compared with another copy, unresolved V genes explain less than half, and the rest is unexplained. For V, J and clone size, that table is used; D and trimming come from the DNA. The sample table contains 90,000 to 110,000 clones; only one count was recorded for 60% to 85% of them. Together, the top ten hold 3.5% to 5% of the sample.

CDR1 SGHAT and CDR2 FQNNGV were looked up in the germline V gene. V lost 1 base and J lost 6 bases, and the count of bases not matched to a germline gene is 5. Taken from cysteine to phenylalanine, the CDR3 has 15 residues. The sequence is cut down to CDR3 DNA, 45 bases in frame from base 1. Recombination joined TRBV11-2 with TRBJ2-3; TRBD1 aligns with 9 central bases. The receptor was derived from a human donor in a cohort sampled during active or convalescent COVID-19. Sequenced input: peripheral blood. The sequenced DNA: TGTGCCAGCAGCTTAGTGGGACAGGGACCGGATACGCAGTATTTT. This encodes CASSLVGQGPDTQYF. Here the CDR3 is joined to the reference TRBV11-2 and TRBJ2-3 genes, and the full variable domain is: EAGVAQSPRYKIIEKRQSVAFWCNPISGHATLYWYQQILGQGPKLLIQFQNNGVVDDSQLPKDRFSAERLKGVDSTLKIQPAKLEDSAVYLCASSLVGQGPDTQYFGPGTRLTVL.